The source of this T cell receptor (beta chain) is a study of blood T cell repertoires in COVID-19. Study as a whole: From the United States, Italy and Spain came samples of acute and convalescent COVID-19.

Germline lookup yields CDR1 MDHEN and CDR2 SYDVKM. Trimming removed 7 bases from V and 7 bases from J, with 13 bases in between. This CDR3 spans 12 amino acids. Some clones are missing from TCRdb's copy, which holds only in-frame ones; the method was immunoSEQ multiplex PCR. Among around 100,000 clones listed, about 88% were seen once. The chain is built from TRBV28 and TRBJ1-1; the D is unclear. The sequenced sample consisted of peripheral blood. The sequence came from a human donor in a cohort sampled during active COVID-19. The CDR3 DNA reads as TGTGCCAGCATAGCCCAAGGAATTGAAGCTTTCTTT. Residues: CASIAQGIEAFF. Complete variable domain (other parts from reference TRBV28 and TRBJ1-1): DVKVTQSSRYLVKRTGEKVFLECVQDMDHENMFWYRQDPGLGLRLIYFSYDVKMKEKGDIPEGYSVSREKKERFSLILESASTNQTSMYLCASIAQGIEAFFGQGTRLTVV.